The clone carrying this T cell receptor beta chain showed up many times. Its antigen remains unknown. The CDR3 covers 12 residues. The germline V gene encodes CDR1 SGHRS and CDR2 YFSETQ. Trimming stripped 7 bases from V and 2 bases from J, with 9 bases between. Constant-region reverse primers amplified full-length variable regions, followed by semi-nested Nested Universal Primer A PCR. TCRdb analysed the 5' RACE reads with MiXCR anew, one entry per CDR3 protein. The table shows fewer than 65,000 distinct CDR3 sequences, with roughly 30% occurring only once. General study findings and limits: Greatest tumor Treg TCR overlap was with tumor naive CD4+ cells. The TCR gene usage of tumor memory CD4+ T cells clustered together with blood and lymph node memory CD4+ cells and with lymph node naive CD4+ cells.

Naive CD4+ T cells were purified with Tregs depleted by CD25. Sequencing used tumor-infiltrating naive CD4+ T cells sorted from the breast tumor. Subset defined: naive CD4+ T cells, CD4+CD45RA+CD25-. This chain uses TRBV5-1 with TRBJ1-2; D gene uncertain. This clonotype originated in a female donor with breast cancer. The CDR3 sequence: CASSRENYGYTF. The CDR3 coding sequence is TGCGCCAGCTCGCGGGAGAACTATGGCTACACCTTC.